This TCR beta chain stems from a study of T cell responses to AZD1222 COVID-19 vaccine. Produced via immunoSEQ multiplex PCR; TCRdb's table is partial and in-frame only. This table holds 150,000 to 200,000 clones, 70% to 90% found once. CDR1 is MNHEY, CDR2 SVGAGI, per germline. Trimming pared 7 bases from V and 5 bases from J, leaving 8 bases between. This CDR3 region has 11 residues. The receptor was derived from an adult in good health. Source: peripheral blood, taken on day 0 of AZD1222 vaccination. V usage is TRBV6-5 and J usage is TRBJ1-1; D is unresolved. The CDR3 sequence: CASNKGTEAFF. CDR3 bases: TGTGCCAGCAACAAGGGAACTGAAGCTTTCTTT.